The clone carrying this T cell receptor beta chain appeared many times. The CDR3 covers 14 residues. Trimming shortened V by 4 bases and J by 0 bases, and 10 bases separated the two germline ends. Germline CDR1 SGHRS, CDR2 YFSETQ. Preparation of the TCRbeta library was carried out with unique molecular identifiers. Using its own MiXCR run on the PCR reads, TCRdb lists one record per CDR3 protein. The table lists about 230,000 distinct CDR3 sequences, 9.7% of them singletons, with around 5.1% in the top ten. The data were obtained in a study of T-cell reconstitution after alpha-beta-depleted transplantation in children.

Material: PBMCs from the stem cell graft donor, obtained from the stem cell graft. The chain combines TRBV5-1 with TRBJ2-5, with a tentative D call TRBD1 (6 bases). This receptor was taken from a human donor who donated a stem cell graft to a child with SCID. The CDR3: CASSTRTDQETQYF. The CDR3 coding sequence is TGCGCCAGCAGCACCCGGACAGACCAAGAGACCCAGTACTTC.